The sequence of this T cell receptor beta chain was determined in a study of CD8+CD57+ T cells in acquired aplastic anemia. For the study at large: DNA from sorted CD4+ and CD8+ cells averaged about 3.2 ug.

According to the study, genomic DNA was the template for TCR beta VDJ and CDR3 profiling. In TCRdb, the reads were re-called with MiXCR into one record per CDR3 protein. The profile covers roughly 200,000 distinct CDR3 sequences, with about 60% appearing a single time and under 45% taken by the ten largest. The CDR3 is made up of 10 amino acids. V dropped 7 bases and J dropped 4 bases, with 3 bases sitting between them. Sequenced patients had shown CD8+CD57+ cell expansion by flow cytometry. Receipt of therapy had not occurred in any patient by the time of blood sampling. The sequence derives from a human donor with aplastic anemia. The sequenced material came from sorted CD4+, CD8+, or CD8+CD57+ T cells (not recorded which) from PBMCs. This sequence joins TRBV12-3 or TRBV12-4 and TRBJ2-3; D call uncertain. CDR3 sequence reads: CASNPDTQYF. CDR3 in DNA: TGTGCCAGCAACCCAGATACGCAGTATTTT.